This TCR beta chain comes out of a study of CD8+CD57+ T cells in acquired aplastic anemia (dated by TCRdb to the late 2010s). Broadly, across the study: DNA extracted from sorted CD4+ and CD8+ cells had a mean of roughly 3.3 ug, with a range of roughly 0.2 to 27.4 ug. Healthy donor samples averaged approximately 10 million reads for CD4+ and fewer than 12 million for CD8+ cells.

A word on this clonotype: No antigen is known for it. Base qualities are not provided; no much larger clone lies one nucleotide away.

General conclusions and limits of the study: CD8+ Simpson's diversity did not differ significantly between patients and healthy controls (P=0.060). Nearly 30 CD8+ CDR3 sequences were found in both patients and controls but appeared to be highly expressed in patients and within the immunodominant clones of the patients.

The germline V gene sets CDR1 to SNHLY and CDR2 to FYNNEI. Including the terminal cysteine and phenylalanine, the CDR3 comprises 15 residues. The entry retains the CDR3 DNA only, 45 bases that are in frame from base 1. V is cut by 6 bases and J by 4 bases, and the space between the germline ends is 19 bases. Profiling of TCR beta VDJ combinations and CDR3 sequences used genomic DNA as the template. An Illumina HiSeq 2000 was the platform used for TCR repertoire sequencing. In the paper's pipeline: Repertoires were assessed using TRBV/TRBJ rearrangement plots, CDR3 size and DJ length profiles, and Simpson's diversity index. Whichever DNA sequence was most abundant in the deep sequencing data was defined as the immunodominant clone. CDR3 amino acid sequences were screened for sharing across subjects and were compared with published repertoires and the VDJdb database. The public reads were run again by TCRdb, first through fastp at Q25 and then through MiXCR, and only productive beta chains were kept. Each entry merges the rows of one CDR3 protein and shows their most common DNA and genes. It is TCRdb's table, rather than the study itself, that gives the V and J calls and clone size. The sample data list approximately 70,000 distinct CDR3 sequences, and about 56% of these were observed just once. Clones ranked in the top ten supply about 2.5% of the sample.

TCR repertoires of sorted CD4+ and CD8+ blood T cells from severe aplastic anemia patients and healthy subjects were deep-sequenced in the study. Ficoll-Paque density gradient centrifugation was used to isolate peripheral blood mononuclear cells. Before DNA was extracted, CD4+ and CD8+ T cells were sorted using either FACS or magnetic beads. Material for sequencing was sorted CD4+, CD8+, or CD8+CD57+ T cells (not recorded which) from PBMCs. This sequence was found in a human donor in good health, serving as a control. The V gene is TRBV2 and the J gene is TRBJ2-7; the D gene is possibly TRBD1 or TRBD2, each agreeing over 5 bases. In nucleotides, the sequence is TGTGCCAGCAGCACCGTTTGGGGGAAACAGTACGAGCAGTACTTC. This translates into CASSTVWGKQYEQYF.